The 25 T cell receptor beta chains below all came from one sample that was sequenced in a study of T cell responses to AZD1222 COVID-19 vaccine. Sequencing was performed with immunoSEQ multiplex PCR; in TCRdb, only in-frame clones are kept and a portion is missing. The data contain about 99,000 clones, nearly 90% of them singletons. The input for sequencing was peripheral blood, taken on day 0 of AZD1222 vaccination. These receptors all come from an adult in good health.

This clone came up a few times. The chain recombines TRBV4-3 with TRBJ2-5; 12 bases are a match to TRBD2. Trimming cost V 0 bases and J 5 bases; bases outside gene matches: 7. Germline V gives CDR1 LGHNA, CDR2 YSLEER. This CDR3 region has 17 residues. The CDR3 coding sequence is TGCGCCAGCAGCCAAGATCCGCTAGCGGGAGGGGGGGAGACCCAGTACTTC. It is translated as CASSQDPLAGGGETQYF.

This clone was found once. This chain connects TRBV5-6 to TRBJ2-7, with no clear D. Germline V gene sequence: CDR1 SGHDT, CDR2 YYEEEE. Trimming pared 2 bases from V and 7 bases from J, leaving 22 bases between. There are 16 residues in the CDR3. The CDR3 sequence: CASSLLRNLYPLEQYF. The CDR3 DNA reads as TGTGCCAGCAGCTTACTGCGGAATCTTTACCCTTTGGAGCAGTACTTC.

This clone was counted a single time. The V gene is TRBV5-1, the J gene TRBJ1-1; a weak D match, TRBD1 (5 bases). This CDR3 contains 14 residues. Deletions cut 6 bases from V and 1 base from J, with 13 bases between. Germline CDR1 and CDR2: SGHRS and YFSETQ. CDR3 region: CASNHLGGNTEAFF. DNA of the CDR3: TGCGCCAGCAATCACCTGGGGGGGAACACTGAAGCTTTCTTT. Looking up the rest from reference TRBV5-1 and TRBJ1-1 gives the full variable domain: KAGVTQTPRYLIKTRGQQVTLSCSPISGHRSVSWYQQTPGQGLQFLFEYFSETQRNKGNFPGRFSGRQFSNSRSEMNVSTLELGDSALYLCASNHLGGNTEAFFGQGTRLTVV.

The gene calls are TRBV18 and TRBJ2-1; 12 bases align to TRBD2. J gave up 1 base and V 4 bases, and 5 bases lay outside the gene matches. The CDR3 is 17 residues long. CDR1 KGHSH and CDR2 LQKENI come from the germline V gene. The CDR3 region is CASSRATSGGSYNEQFF. Here the CDR3 DNA reads TGTGCCAGCTCACGCGCGACTAGCGGGGGTTCCTACAATGAGCAGTTCTTC.

This chain joins TRBV13 and TRBJ2-4; possible D gene TRBD2, 6 bases. CDR3 size: 20 residues. The V gene lost 4 bases and the J gene lost 0 bases, with 25 bases spanning the gap. The germline V gene encodes CDR1 PRHDT and CDR2 FYEKMQ (reference sequence). CDR3 coding DNA: TGTGCCAGCAGCTCTATGGTTAGCGGCCCGGATGCTCTAGCCAAAAACATTCAGTACTTC. Its protein is CASSSMVSGPDALAKNIQYF.

The chain carries TRBV12-3 or TRBV12-4 and TRBJ2-1; D not resolved. V lost 0 bases to trimming and J lost 3 bases, with 3 bases between them. This CDR3 has 13 residues. Here the CDR3 DNA reads TGTGCCAGCAGTTTAGCAGTCTACAATGAGCAGTTCTTC. Its translation is CASSLAVYNEQFF.

The chain recombines TRBV10-3 with TRBJ2-3; 7 bases fit TRBD2. V gave up 0 bases and J gave up 0 bases; unmatched junction bases: 3. Germline loops: CDR1 ENHRY, CDR2 SYGVKD. The CDR3 has 16 amino acids. CDR3 sequence (DNA): TGTGCCATCAGTGAGTCCGGGGGGTTTAGCACAGATACGCAGTATTTT. Amino acid sequence: CAISESGGFSTDTQYF.

V is TRBV27 and J is TRBJ2-2, with D hard to call. The germline CDR1 and CDR2 sequences are MNHEY and SMNVEV (reference sequence). The V end was cut by 3 bases, the J end by 6 bases, with 14 bases between. The CDR3 contains 15 residues. CDR3: CASSFHVPSAGELFF. The CDR3 nucleotides read TGTGCCAGCAGTTTCCATGTCCCATCGGCCGGGGAGCTGTTTTTT.

This clone occurred once. The rearrangement joins TRBV29-1 to TRBJ2-1; no firm D call. In germline, CDR1 is SQVTM, CDR2 ANQGSEA. This CDR3 spans 10 amino acids. V lost 4 bases to trimming and J lost 3 bases, with 1 base between them. The CDR3 protein is CSVVYNEQFF. The CDR3 DNA is TGCAGCGTTGTCTACAATGAGCAGTTCTTC.

The table lists this clone with a count of one. V usage is TRBV25-1 and J usage is TRBJ2-1; D is perhaps TRBD1 or TRBD2 (5 bases each). Germline V CDR1 and CDR2: MGHDK, SYGVNS. The V and J ends lost 7 bases and 0 bases respectively, with 16 bases between them. There are 16 residues in the CDR3. CDR3 bases: TGTGCCAGCACCGGAAAGGGGAGTAGCTCCTACAATGAGCAGTTCTTC. This codes for CASTGKGSSSYNEQFF.

This clone has just one count. This sequence joins TRBV29-1 and TRBJ2-7, with a tentative D call TRBD2 (6 bases). The CDR3 contains 13 residues. Germline CDR1 and CDR2: SQVTM and ANQGSEA. Trimming took 3 bases from V and 3 from J, leaving 12 bases between them. The CDR3 nucleotides are TGCAGCGTTGAGGGTGGCGGGAACTACGAGCAGTACTTC. It translates to CSVEGGGNYEQYF.

The chain has TRBV9 and TRBJ1-2; 12 bases are shared with TRBD1. This CDR3 comprises 14 residues. V trimming: 0 bases; J trimming: 8 bases; junction bases outside the gene matches: 2. The germline gives CDR1 SGDLS, CDR2 YYNGEE. CDR3 in amino acids: CASSVAGTGGGYTF. The CDR3 DNA follows: TGTGCCAGCAGCGTAGCCGGGACAGGGGGCGGCTACACCTTC. Combining the CDR3 with reference TRBV9 and TRBJ1-2 gives the whole variable domain DSGVTQTPKHLITATGQRVTLRCSPRSGDLSVYWYQQSLDQGLQFLIQYYNGEERAKGNILERFSAQQFPDLHSELNLSSLELGDSALYFCASSVAGTGGGYTFGSGTRLTVV.

This chain links TRBV12-3 or TRBV12-4 with TRBJ1-4, with 10 nucleotides matching TRBD1. The V segment lost 9 bases and the J segment 5 bases; nucleotides outside the gene matches: 3. This CDR3 is built from 13 residues. The CDR3 DNA follows: TGTGCCAGTGGGGGACAGGGGAATGAAAAACTGTTTTTT. Translation: CASGGQGNEKLFF.

A few counts support this clone. The rearrangement uses TRBV2 and TRBJ2-6; D assignment may be TRBD1 or TRBD2 (5 bases each). Deletions cut 6 bases from V and 4 bases from J, with 10 bases between. The germline V gene encodes CDR1 SNHLY and CDR2 FYNNEI. The CDR3 loop spans 14 amino acids. The CDR3 nucleotides are TGTGCCAGCAGCCGGGGACCCGGGGCCAACGTCCTGACTTTC. Its protein is CASSRGPGANVLTF. Looking up the rest from reference TRBV2 and TRBJ2-6 gives the full variable domain: EPEVTQTPSHQVTQMGQEVILRCVPISNHLYFYWYRQILGQKVEFLVSFYNNEISEKSEIFDDQFSVERPDGSNFTLKIRSTKLEDSAMYFCASSRGPGANVLTFGAGSRLTVL.

The chain recombines TRBV9 with TRBJ2-3, with 10 bases lining up with TRBD1. Germline V gene sequence: CDR1 SGDLS, CDR2 YYNGEE. The CDR3 sequence is 18 residues long. V was pared by 0 bases and J by 0 bases, with 7 bases of the junction left unmatched. The CDR3 is CASSVADRGPASTDTQYF. DNA of the CDR3: TGTGCCAGCAGCGTAGCTGACAGGGGGCCAGCTAGCACAGATACGCAGTATTTT. Based on the CDR3 plus reference TRBV9 and TRBJ2-3, the full variable domain is DSGVTQTPKHLITATGQRVTLRCSPRSGDLSVYWYQQSLDQGLQFLIQYYNGEERAKGNILERFSAQQFPDLHSELNLSSLELGDSALYFCASSVADRGPASTDTQYFGPGTRLTVL.

The chain carries TRBV30 and TRBJ1-2, with D unresolved. The CDR3 is made up of 12 amino acids. Trimming cost V 4 bases and J 7 bases, with 13 bases left between them. Germline V lookup: CDR1 GTSNPN, CDR2 SVGIG (reference sequence). The CDR3 is CAWTDTSGGYTF. In DNA form, the CDR3 reads TGTGCCTGGACTGACACCTCAGGTGGCTACACCTTC.

This clone was observed once. The chain carries TRBV4-1 and TRBJ2-1; 11 bases line up with TRBD2. CDR1 is MGHRA and CDR2 is YSYEKL in the germline V gene. V was clipped by 6 bases and J by 9 bases; unmatched bases: 7. The CDR3 covers 14 residues. The CDR3 region is CASRGSGGAGEQFF. In nucleotides, the CDR3 is TGCGCCAGCAGAGGTAGCGGGGGGGCCGGTGAGCAGTTCTTC.

The chain has TRBV5-1 and TRBJ2-3; TRBD2 aligns across 11 bases. The CDR3 is 15 residues long. Losses at the gene ends were 4 bases for V and 3 bases for J; bases not matched to a gene: 4. The germline gives CDR1 SGHRS, CDR2 YFSETQ. In nucleotides, the CDR3 is TGCGCCAGCAGCGTGTCTAGCGGGGGGACAGATACGCAGTATTTT. Amino acid sequence: CASSVSSGGTDTQYF.

CDR3 residues: CAISAGVEQYF. CDR3 DNA: TGTGCCATCAGCGCGGGGGTAGAGCAGTACTTC. This chain joins TRBV10-3 and TRBJ2-7; 7 nucleotides agree with TRBD2. With V trimmed by 6 bases and J by 7 bases, 3 bases remained unmatched. The CDR3 consists of 11 residues. Germline CDR1 is ENHRY and CDR2 is SYGVKD.

V gene TRBV7-9 combines with J gene TRBJ1-1; D is possibly TRBD1 (6 bases). The germline V and J ends were trimmed by 5 bases and 2 bases, with 15 bases remaining between them. Germline assignment: CDR1 SEHNR and CDR2 FQNEAQ (reference sequence). This CDR3 has 15 amino acids. The CDR3 spells CASSTRQVGNTEAFF. CDR3 DNA sequence: TGTGCCAGCAGCACCCGACAGGTAGGCAACACTGAAGCTTTCTTT.

CDR3 region: CASRVTGYTEAFF. For the CDR3, the DNA is TGTGCCAGCAGAGTAACAGGCTACACTGAAGCTTTCTTT. The chain couples TRBV6-5 to TRBJ1-1; D might be TRBD1 (5 bases). The CDR3 contains 13 residues. The V gene lost 6 bases and the J gene lost 3 bases, with 11 bases spanning the gap. Germline CDR1 reads MNHEY; CDR2 reads SVGAGI.

The rearrangement joins TRBV4-3 to TRBJ2-3, with D maybe TRBD2 (5 bases). V dropped 3 bases and J dropped 0 bases, with 13 bases sitting between them. The CDR3 runs to 16 residues. The V gene's germline CDR1 is LGHNA and CDR2 YSLEER. The CDR3 DNA follows: TGCGCCAGCAGCCAGACCCTAGCTTCTAGCACAGATACGCAGTATTTT. The encoded protein is CASSQTLASSTDTQYF.

The V call is TRBV5-4, the J call TRBJ2-3; possible D gene TRBD1, 5 bases. The V gene's germline CDR1 is SGHNT and CDR2 YYREEE (reference sequence). This CDR3 contains 16 residues. With 4 bases removed from V and 3 bases from J, the gap between germline ends came to 18 bases. The CDR3 sequence is CASSQGLGDRTDTQYF. DNA of the CDR3: TGTGCCAGCAGCCAGGGTCTCGGAGACCGAACAGATACGCAGTATTTT.

V and J are TRBV5-1 and TRBJ2-3; TRBD2 matches at 14 bases. This CDR3 comprises 15 residues. V lost 5 bases, J lost 2 bases, and 1 base stayed unmatched. Germline V gene data show CDR1 as SGHRS and CDR2 as YFSETQ. CDR3 in DNA: TGCGCCAGCAGGACTAGCGGGGGGGCCACAGATACGCAGTATTTT. Amino acid sequence: CASRTSGGATDTQYF.

V and J are TRBV6-5 and TRBJ2-7; maybe TRBD1 (5 bases). V was clipped by 6 bases and J by 3 bases, with 18 bases between them. The V gene's germline CDR1 is MNHEY and CDR2 SVGAGI. The CDR3 spans 15 residues. The CDR3 sequence: CASSDSGQGFYEQYV. For the CDR3, the DNA is TGTGCCAGCAGCGACAGTGGACAAGGGTTCTACGAGCAGTACGTC.